These 4 T cell receptor beta chains were sequenced from one sample in a study of cytomegalovirus exposure and HLA in healthy donors. Both 60 Vbeta primers and 13 Jbeta primers went into the PCR. Profiled with immunoSEQ multiplex PCR; TCRdb holds only in-frame clones, not every one. The sample lists just over 150,000 clones, approximately 81% seen once, with more than 1.5% in the top ten. The sequenced sample consisted of PBMCs. The receptor source for this set is a man between 18 and 29 years old in good health and CMV-seronegative.

This chain connects TRBV5-6 to TRBJ2-5; D is possibly TRBD1 (6 bases). The germline V gene encodes CDR1 SGHDT and CDR2 YYEEEE. Trimming left V 0 bases short and J 5 bases short, with 14 bases between. The length of the CDR3 is 15 residues. The chain's CDR3 is CASSLVRGLPETQYF. CDR3 nucleotides: TGTGCCAGCAGCTTGGTCAGGGGCCTGCCGGAGACCCAGTACTTC.

This chain joins TRBV5-1 and TRBJ2-7, with D tentatively TRBD1 (6 bases). Trimming shortened V by 4 bases and J by 4 bases, and 18 bases separated the two germline ends. The CDR3 consists of 15 residues. Germline lookup yields CDR1 SGHRS and CDR2 YFSETQ. CDR3 loop: CASSALQGERYEQYF. CDR3 nucleotides: TGCGCCAGCAGCGCCTTACAGGGCGAGAGGTACGAGCAGTACTTC.

V usage is TRBV7-8 and J usage is TRBJ2-3; D not certain. The germline V and J ends were trimmed by 9 bases and 2 bases, with 9 bases remaining between them. The CDR3 has 12 amino acids. CDR1 SGHVS and CDR2 FQNEAQ come from the germline V gene. The CDR3 spells CASRHLTDTQYF. The CDR3 DNA is TGTGCCAGTCGACACCTCACAGATACGCAGTATTTT. Variable domain in full (rest from reference TRBV7-8 and TRBJ2-3): GAGVSQSPRYKVAKRGQDVALRCDPISGHVSLFWYQQALGQGPEFLTYFQNEAQLDKSGLPSDRFFAERPEGSVSTLKIQRTQQEDSAVYLCASRHLTDTQYFGPGTRLTVL.

V gene TRBV11-2 combines with J gene TRBJ2-4; 9 bases line up with TRBD1. This CDR3 spans 14 amino acids. Losses at the gene ends were 4 bases for V and 8 bases for J; bases not matched to a gene: 6. CDR1 is SGHAT and CDR2 is FQNNGV in the germline V gene. CDR3 in amino acids: CASSSDRGKYIQYF. The CDR3 DNA reads TGTGCCAGCAGCTCCGACAGGGGGAAGTACATTCAGTACTTC.